The rows below give T cell receptor beta chains drawn from one sample of a study of T-cell reconstitution after alpha-beta-depleted transplantation in children. TCRdb fed the PCR reads into MiXCR, producing one record per CDR3 protein. The sample lists a few hundred thousand distinct CDR3 sequences, roughly a quarter occurring once. This sample comprised PBMCs, obtained before TCRalphabeta/CD19-depleted stem cell transplant. These receptors were taken from a boy less than two years old with Wiskott-Aldrich syndrome, due to receive a stem cell transplant. Each CDR3 is given with its conserved first and last residue. Each record gives: J gene, D gene, clone size, V gene, CDR3 protein, CDR3 DNA. The D gene is left open where the match is weak. Some rows have no size entry. The others give once, few or many, or a class for an expanded clone.

TRBJ1-5 TRBD1 - TRBV29-1 CSVAGTGADQPQHF TGCAGCGTTGCCGGGACAGGGGCAGATCAGCCCCAGCATTTT
TRBJ1-1 - few TRBV7-9 CASRRISSSPNTEAFF TGTGCCAGCAGGCGGATTTCGTCCAGCCCGAACACTGAAGCTTTCTTT
TRBJ2-4 - many TRBV20-1 CSARQWADIQYF TGCAGTGCTAGACAGTGGGCAGACATTCAGTACTTC
TRBJ2-7 - - TRBV6-1 CASSQRAGASYEQYF TGTGCCAGCAGTCAACGTGCAGGGGCGTCCTACGAGCAGTACTTC
TRBJ1-2 - - TRBV5-1 CASSLDQSGRGYTF TGCGCCAGCAGCTTGGACCAGTCCGGGAGAGGCTACACCTTC
TRBJ1-1 - - TRBV12-3/TRBV12-4 CASSFGRGKSTEAFF TGTGCCAGCAGTTTCGGACGGGGAAAGTCTACTGAAGCTTTCTTT
TRBJ1-5 TRBD1 few TRBV9 CASSFRTGPVDSTSNQPQHF TGTGCCAGCAGCTTTCGGACAGGCCCCGTGGATTCCACTAGCAATCAGCCCCAGCATTTT
TRBJ2-7 TRBD1 - TRBV5-1 CASSLDRGRYEQYF TGCGCCAGCAGCTTGGACAGGGGAAGGTACGAGCAGTACTTC
TRBJ2-1 TRBD2 - TRBV5-1 CASSLDPSGGYNEQFF TGCGCCAGCAGCTTGGACCCCAGCGGGGGGTACAATGAGCAGTTCTTC
TRBJ2-1 TRBD2 few TRBV18 CASSPLPSGSSSYNEQFF TGTGCCAGCTCACCACTGCCTAGCGGATCAAGCTCCTACAATGAGCAGTTCTTC
TRBJ2-1 TRBD2 - TRBV5-4 CASSLDPSGKSEQFF TGTGCCAGCAGCTTGGATCCTAGCGGGAAAAGTGAGCAGTTCTTC
TRBJ2-7 - - TRBV7-9 CASSLVQGGEQYF TGTGCCAGCAGCTTGGTGCAGGGCGGCGAGCAGTACTTC
TRBJ2-1 - few TRBV27 CASTGNGVNEQFF TGTGCCAGCACTGGAAATGGTGTAAATGAGCAGTTCTTC
TRBJ2-1 - few TRBV3-1 CASSHHNEQFF TGTGCCAGCAGCCACCATAATGAGCAGTTCTTC
TRBJ2-7 - - TRBV7-2 CASSLAGVQSYEQYF TGTGCCAGCAGCTTAGCCGGGGTACAGTCCTACGAGCAGTACTTC
TRBJ2-1 TRBD2 - TRBV20-1 CSATPRLAGVNEQFF TGCAGTGCAACACCTCGACTAGCGGGGGTCAATGAGCAGTTCTTC
TRBJ2-1 TRBD2 - TRBV2 CASSQLAGALNEQFF TGTGCCAGCAGCCAACTAGCGGGAGCTTTAAATGAGCAGTTCTTC
TRBJ2-5 TRBD2 - TRBV20-1 CSALAGVQETQYF TGCAGTGCCCTAGCGGGAGTTCAAGAGACCCAGTACTTC
TRBJ1-5 - - TRBV12-3/TRBV12-4 CASSLDRGRFSNQHQHF TGTGCCAGCAGTTTAGATCGGGGCAGGTTTTCTAATCAGCACCAGCATTTT
TRBJ1-1 - many TRBV3-1 CASSQGGNTEAFF TGTGCCAGCAGCCAGGGGGGGAACACTGAAGCTTTCTTT
TRBJ2-5 TRBD1 few TRBV12-3/TRBV12-4 CASSPRQGRETQYF TGTGCCAGCAGTCCCCGACAGGGACGGGAGACCCAGTACTTC
TRBJ1-4 TRBD1 few TRBV5-1 CASRGTFRDRPF TGCGCCAGCAGAGGGACATTTCGGGACAGGCCATTT
TRBJ1-2 - few TRBV5-1 CASSYRQEVDGYTF TGCGCCAGCAGCTACCGACAGGAAGTGGATGGCTACACCTTC
TRBJ2-3 TRBD2 - TRBV5-1 CASSFQKRETDTQYF TGCGCCAGCAGCTTCCAGAAGCGGGAAACAGATACGCAGTATTTT
TRBJ2-4 - - TRBV27 CASSFLMGAKNIQYF TGTGCCAGCAGTTTTCTTATGGGAGCCAAAAACATTCAGTACTTC
TRBJ2-1 TRBD2 - TRBV28 CASSRTGTSVNWGFYNEQFF TGTGCCAGCAGCCGTACCGGGACTAGCGTTAATTGGGGGTTTTACAATGAGCAGTTCTTC
TRBJ2-2 - - TRBV5-1 CASSLVLATVTGELFF TGCGCCAGCAGCTTGGTGCTAGCGACGGTTACCGGGGAGCTGTTTTTT
TRBJ2-3 TRBD2 - TRBV5-1 CASRTLAGGTDTQYF TGCGCCAGCAGAACCCTAGCGGGAGGGACAGATACGCAGTATTTT
TRBJ2-3 TRBD2 - TRBV12-3/TRBV12-4 CASSTGTNRDTQYF TGTGCCAGCAGTACCGGGACTAACAGAGATACGCAGTATTTT
TRBJ2-1 - - TRBV10-3 CAISESSGGGSYNEQFF TGTGCCATCAGTGAGTCTAGTGGGGGAGGCTCCTACAATGAGCAGTTCTTC
TRBJ2-3 TRBD2 - TRBV5-1 CASSLRLAGTDTQYF TGTGCCAGCAGTTTAAGACTAGCGGGAACAGATACGCAGTATTTT
TRBJ2-1 TRBD2 - TRBV18 CASSPAAGLAGNYLPYNEQFF TGTGCCAGCTCACCAGCGGCGGGACTAGCGGGAAATTACTTACCATACAATGAGCAGTTCTTC
TRBJ2-1 TRBD2 - TRBV19 CASSMTSGRFNEQFF TGTGCCAGTAGTATGACTAGCGGGAGATTCAATGAGCAGTTCTTC